Listed below are T cell receptor beta chains from one sample, sequenced in a study of cytomegalovirus exposure and HLA in healthy donors. Produced via immunoSEQ multiplex PCR; TCRdb's table is partial and in-frame only. Of some 190,000 clones listed, 70% to 85% are singletons. The source material was PBMCs. The receptors were gathered from a young man in good health and CMV-seronegative. Each CDR3 is given with its conserved first and last residue. A D gene is named only where the DNA matches it firmly. Not every row has a clone size; where given, it reads once, few, many or a size class.

TRBJ2-1,TRBD2,19,-,TRBV7-2,TGTGCCAGCAGCTACCTAGCGGCCTCCCAGAAAGGGACCGAGAATGAGCAGTTCTTC,CASSYLAASQKGTENEQFF
TRBJ2-7,-,13,-,TRBV5-1,TGCGCCAGCAGCTTGGAAGTGGGCTACGAGCAGTACTTC,CASSLEVGYEQYF
TRBJ1-2,-,15,-,TRBV4-3,TGCGCCAGCAGCCAAGCCAACAGGGAAACGCGGGGCTACACCTTC,CASSQANRETRGYTF
TRBJ1-4,-,14,-,TRBV30,TGTGCCTGGAGTAGGAACAGCAGAAGAGAAAAACTGTTTTTT,CAWSRNSRREKLFF
TRBJ2-2,TRBD2,13,-,TRBV6-5,TGTGCCAGCGCATTAGCGGGGGCCGGGGAGCTGTTTTTT,CASALAGAGELFF
TRBJ2-3,-,14,-,TRBV7-2,TGTGCCAGCAGCCAAAGTCTCCCTGGTGGCACGCAGTATTTT,CASSQSLPGGTQYF
TRBJ2-1,-,17,-,TRBV4-3,TGCGCCAGCAGCCACGACTCCTACGTCTACTCCTACAATGAGCAGTTCTTC,CASSHDSYVYSYNEQFF
TRBJ2-1,-,14,-,TRBV25-1,TGTGCCAGCACCGGGACAGTCGGGAGCCATGAGCAGTTCTTC,CASTGTVGSHEQFF
TRBJ1-1,TRBD1,14,-,TRBV6-5,TGTGCCAGCAAACCGACAGGGGAGGGCACTGAAGCTTTCTTT,CASKPTGEGTEAFF
TRBJ2-2,-,14,-,TRBV6-4,TGTGCCAGCAGGGTTACAGGGGAGGCCGGGGAGCTGTTTTTT,CASRVTGEAGELFF
TRBJ1-5,-,13,few,TRBV6-6,TGTGCCAGCAGCAAAGGGGGTAATCAGCCCCAGCATTTT,CASSKGGNQPQHF
TRBJ1-5,-,15,-,TRBV18,TGTGCCAGCTCACCATGGCTCGGGGTGGATCAGCCCCAGCATTTT,CASSPWLGVDQPQHF
TRBJ2-7,TRBD2,14,-,TRBV5-4,TGTGCCAGCAGCGGGGCCGGGGGGAGCTACGAGCAGTACTTC,CASSGAGGSYEQYF
TRBJ2-1,-,13,few,TRBV10-3,TGTGCCACTTCGGTGGGGGGTTACAATGAGCAGTTCTTC,CATSVGGYNEQFF
TRBJ1-2,TRBD1,13,once,TRBV29-1,TGCAGCGTTGGACAGGGGGTCGGCTATGGCTACACCTTC,CSVGQGVGYGYTF
TRBJ2-1,-,15,-,TRBV5-6,TGTGCCAGCAGCTTGCCGGGACTTCAACGAGATGAGCAGTTCTTC,CASSLPGLQRDEQFF
TRBJ1-5,-,15,-,TRBV7-2,TGTGCCAGCAGCTCTAAAGGACAGCGAGATCAGCCCCAGCATTTT,CASSSKGQRDQPQHF
TRBJ2-5,-,13,-,TRBV6-5,TGTGCCAGCAGTTACGGGGGGATCGAGACCCAGTACTTC,CASSYGGIETQYF
TRBJ1-1,TRBD1,15,-,TRBV6-5,TGTGCCAGCAGTTACCCGGGACAGATGAACACTGAAGCTTTCTTT,CASSYPGQMNTEAFF
TRBJ2-7,-,16,-,TRBV18,TGTGCCAGCTCGCCAAGGTTGGGAGAACCCGGCTACGAGCAGTACTTC,CASSPRLGEPGYEQYF
TRBJ1-6,TRBD1,15,-,TRBV5-4,TGTGCCAGCAGCTGGCAGGGACAGAATAATTCACCCCTCCACTTT,CASSWQGQNNSPLHF
TRBJ2-5,-,14,-,TRBV5-6,TGTGCCAGCAGCTTTGATAGGTTAGAGGAAGGCCAGTACTTC,CASSFDRLEEGQYF
TRBJ1-2,-,12,-,TRBV5-6,TGTGCCAGCAGCTTTGCGGACTATGGCTACACCTTC,CASSFADYGYTF
TRBJ1-3,-,16,-,TRBV4-2,TGTGCCAGCAGCCTCTTACAGGGCGCCTCCGGAAACACCATATATTTT,CASSLLQGASGNTIYF
TRBJ1-1,-,10,-,TRBV29-1,TGCAGCGTGGGGGCGACTGAAGCTTTCTTT,CSVGATEAFF
TRBJ1-6,TRBD1,14,-,TRBV6-5,TGTGCCAGCAGTTACGACAGGGTAGGGTCACCCCTCCACTTT,CASSYDRVGSPLHF
TRBJ1-1,TRBD1,16,-,TRBV19,TGTGCCAGTAAACAGGGGACAGGGCCAATGAACACTGAAGCTTTCTTT,CASKQGTGPMNTEAFF
TRBJ2-3,-,15,-,TRBV4-3,TGCGCCAGCAGCCAAGGACCGGGGGGCGGAGATACGCAGTATTTT,CASSQGPGGGDTQYF
TRBJ2-1,-,11,-,TRBV6-6,TGTGCCAGCCGGGGAAGCGATGAGCAGTTCTTC,CASRGSDEQFF
TRBJ2-3,TRBD1,14,-,TRBV30,TGTGCCTGGAGGGACAGGGCTAGCACAGATACGCAGTATTTT,CAWRDRASTDTQYF
TRBJ2-1,-,15,-,TRBV11-3,TGTGCCAGCAGCTTAGGCTCCATAGCAAACAATGAGCAGTTCTTC,CASSLGSIANNEQFF
TRBJ2-5,-,15,-,TRBV19,TGTGCCAGTAGTATAGGGACAGCAACATCAGAGACCCAGTACTTC,CASSIGTATSETQYF
TRBJ2-7,TRBD2,16,-,TRBV7-9,TGTGCCAGCAGCTTAGTGTCTAGCGGGAGGAAGGGCGAGCAGTACTTC,CASSLVSSGRKGEQYF
TRBJ2-7,TRBD1,15,-,TRBV12-5,TGTGCTAGTGGTTGGTCCGGGACAGCCTCCTACGAGCAGTACTTC,CASGWSGTASYEQYF
TRBJ2-7,-,19,-,TRBV12-5,TGTGCTAGTGGTCCGGGGGTGGGCTTCTCTCAAATGTTACCCCACGAGCAGTACTTC,CASGPGVGFSQMLPHEQYF
TRBJ1-2,-,13,-,TRBV7-9,TGTGCCAGCGATGGGGCAAGTGACTATGGCTACACCTTC,CASDGASDYGYTF
TRBJ2-7,-,14,-,TRBV5-6,TGTGCCAGCAGCTTAACCACATCAGCCTACGAGCAGTACTTC,CASSLTTSAYEQYF
TRBJ2-2,-,16,-,TRBV7-2,TGTGCCAGCAGCTTAACAGGTCCCCCTGGGACCGGGGAGCTGTTTTTT,CASSLTGPPGTGELFF
TRBJ1-1,TRBD1,16,-,TRBV6-5,TGTGCCAGCAGTTGGACAGGTTCTTACGCGGGCACTGAAGCTTTCTTT,CASSWTGSYAGTEAFF
TRBJ1-3,TRBD1,15,-,TRBV5-6,TGTGCCAGAGGGAGATACAGGGGCAGTGGAAACACCATATATTTT,CARGRYRGSGNTIYF
TRBJ1-1,TRBD1,17,-,TRBV19,TGTGCCAGTAGTATGTTAGGGAAGGGGGCGCACAGCACTGAAGCTTTCTTT,CASSMLGKGAHSTEAFF
TRBJ2-5,-,15,-,TRBV5-6,TGTGCCAGCAGCGTAACTCAGGCGACATGGGAGACCCAGTACTTC,CASSVTQATWETQYF
TRBJ1-2,-,14,-,TRBV6-6,TGTGCCAGCAGTTACGGCCGGGGAGGGCACGGCTACACCTTC,CASSYGRGGHGYTF
TRBJ2-3,-,15,-,TRBV7-7,TGTGCTAGCAGCTTAGGCCCAGGGGGCACAGATACGCAGTATTTT,CASSLGPGGTDTQYF
TRBJ1-2,TRBD1,15,-,TRBV27,TGTGCCAGCAGTAGTCAAAACAGGGGAAACTATGGCTACACCTTC,CASSSQNRGNYGYTF
TRBJ1-2,-,14,-,TRBV7-3,TGTGCCAGCAGCTCTACCGGGACAAATGATGGCTACACCTTC,CASSSTGTNDGYTF
TRBJ2-2,TRBD2,16,-,TRBV4-2,TGTGCCAGCAGCCAGGAAGCGGGAGCTAACACCGGGGAGCTGTTTTTT,CASSQEAGANTGELFF
TRBJ1-3,TRBD1,15,-,TRBV9,TGTGCCAGCAGCGCCACAGGGGGCGATGGAAACACCATATATTTT,CASSATGGDGNTIYF
TRBJ2-2,-,14,-,TRBV9,TGTGCCAGCAGCGACGGGGGTGGTACCGGGGAGCTGTTTTTT,CASSDGGGTGELFF
TRBJ2-1,TRBD2,15,-,TRBV18,TGTGCCAGCTCACCCCCGGGGGGGCTCTACAATGAGCAGTTCTTC,CASSPPGGLYNEQFF
TRBJ2-7,-,20,-,TRBV19,TGTGCCAGTAGTATAGATAAGACCAACCAAGACAGTGACATCTCCTACGAGCAGTACTTC,CASSIDKTNQDSDISYEQYF
TRBJ2-7,TRBD1,18,-,TRBV30,TGTGCCTGGAGCAAAATAGGACAGGCAGGGCGGAACTCCTACGAGCAGTACTTC,CAWSKIGQAGRNSYEQYF